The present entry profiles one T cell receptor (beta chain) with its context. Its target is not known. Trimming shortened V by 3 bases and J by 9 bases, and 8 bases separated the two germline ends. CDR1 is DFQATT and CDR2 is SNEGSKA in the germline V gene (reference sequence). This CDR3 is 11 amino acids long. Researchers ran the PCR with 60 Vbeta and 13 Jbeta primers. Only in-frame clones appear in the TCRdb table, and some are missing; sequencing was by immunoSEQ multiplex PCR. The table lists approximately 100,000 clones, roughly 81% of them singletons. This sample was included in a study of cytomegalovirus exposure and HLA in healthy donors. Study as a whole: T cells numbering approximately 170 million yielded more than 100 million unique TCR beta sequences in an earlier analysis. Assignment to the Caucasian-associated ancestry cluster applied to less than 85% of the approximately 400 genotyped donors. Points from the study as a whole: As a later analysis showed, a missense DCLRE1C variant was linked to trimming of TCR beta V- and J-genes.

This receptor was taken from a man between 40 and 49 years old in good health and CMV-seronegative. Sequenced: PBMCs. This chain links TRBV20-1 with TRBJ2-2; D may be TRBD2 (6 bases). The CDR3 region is CSASGRRELFF. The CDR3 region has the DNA TGCAGTGCTAGTGGGAGGCGGGAGCTGTTTTTT.